Following are 7 T cell receptor beta chains from one sample sequenced in a study of T cell responses to AZD1222 COVID-19 vaccine. Sequencing used immunoSEQ multiplex PCR; TCRdb keeps in-frame clones, though not all of them. This table holds 80,000 to 95,000 clones, 88% found once. Here the sequenced sample was peripheral blood, taken on day 0 of MenACWY control vaccination. These receptors were obtained from an adult in good health.

The chain links TRBV7-2 to TRBJ2-2; 7 bases agree with TRBD1. The CDR3 sequence is 17 residues long. Germline CDR1 reads SGHTA; CDR2 reads FQGNSA. J was trimmed by 2 bases and V by 0 bases; bases with no gene match: 6. The CDR3 sequence: CASSLARTGVNTGELFF. The CDR3 DNA is TGTGCCAGCAGCTTAGCGAGAACAGGGGTTAACACCGGGGAGCTGTTTTTT.

This chain connects TRBV7-2 to TRBJ2-1, with 11 positions matching TRBD1. The CDR3 is made up of 16 amino acids. The V segment lost 6 bases and the J segment 3 bases; nucleotides outside the gene matches: 7. Germline-derived CDR1 and CDR2 are SGHTA and FQGNSA. This chain's CDR3 is CASRRTGGWGYNEQFF. The CDR3 coding sequence is TGTGCCAGCAGACGGACAGGGGGCTGGGGCTACAATGAGCAGTTCTTC. The full variable domain, with the rest looked up from reference TRBV7-2 and TRBJ2-1, is GAGVSQSPSNKVTEKGKDVELRCDPISGHTALYWYRQSLGQGLEFLIYFQGNSAPDKSGLPSDRFSAERTGGSVSTLTIQRTQQEDSAVYLCASRRTGGWGYNEQFFGPGTRLTVL.

The rearrangement uses TRBV5-1 and TRBJ2-3; the match to TRBD1 covers 11 bases. From germline, CDR1 is SGHRS and CDR2 YFSETQ. V trimming: 0 bases; J trimming: 8 bases; junction bases outside the gene matches: 8. This CDR3 has 16 amino acids. The CDR3 DNA is TGCGCCAGCAGCTTGGTCCGGACAGGGGGCCCCCCTACGCAGTATTTT. Protein: CASSLVRTGGPPTQYF. The variable domain in full, completed from reference TRBV5-1 and TRBJ2-3, reads KAGVTQTPRYLIKTRGQQVTLSCSPISGHRSVSWYQQTPGQGLQFLFEYFSETQRNKGNFPGRFSGRQFSNSRSEMNVSTLELGDSALYLCASSLVRTGGPPTQYFGPGTRLTVL.

The chain links TRBV5-1 to TRBJ2-7; 7 positions match TRBD1. This CDR3 contains 15 residues. V lost 6 bases to trimming and J lost 5 bases; unmatched junction nucleotides: 14. Looked up from germline, CDR1 is SGHRS and CDR2 is YFSETQ. The CDR3 reads CASTLQGRSLDEQYF. The CDR3 nucleotides are TGCGCCAGCACCTTACAGGGGCGTTCGTTGGACGAGCAGTACTTC.

The chain employs TRBV6-1 and TRBJ1-1; maybe TRBD1 (5 bases). The CDR3 extends over 15 amino acids. Trimming pared 3 bases from V and 10 bases from J, leaving 21 bases between. Germline CDR1 reads MNHNS; CDR2 reads SASEGT. The CDR3 coding sequence is TGTGCCAGCAGTGATCGGCCCATAGGAGGGGAAACAGCTTTCTTT. It specifies CASSDRPIGGETAFF.

The V call is TRBV4-2, the J call TRBJ1-5; 9 bases match TRBD1. CDR1 LGHNA and CDR2 YNFKEQ come from the germline V gene. The length of the CDR3 is 15 residues. The V segment lost 1 base and the J segment 7 bases; nucleotides outside the gene matches: 5. The chain's CDR3 is CASSQGQGERQPQHF. The CDR3 bases are TGTGCCAGCAGCCAAGGACAGGGGGAGAGGCAGCCCCAGCATTTT.

The chain joins TRBV5-1 to TRBJ2-2; D unresolved. This CDR3 is built from 15 residues. Trimming shortened V by 0 bases and J by 4 bases, and 10 bases separated the two germline ends. Germline CDR1 reads SGHRS; CDR2 reads YFSETQ. The CDR3: CASSLDFSVTGELFF. The CDR3 DNA reads as TGCGCCAGCAGCTTGGATTTTTCGGTCACCGGGGAGCTGTTTTTT.